This TCR beta chain was obtained from a study of identical twins. Study-wide results and caveats: Invariant T cells like MAIT and iNKT could partly confound the zero-insertion analyses.

TCRdb ran MiXCR on the 5' RACE reads and lists one entry per CDR3 protein. Of around 1.7 million distinct CDR3 sequences listed, about 30% are singletons. Healthy Caucasian donors formed the entire cohort. Germline values: CDR1 SEHNR, CDR2 FQNEAQ (reference sequence). Trimming at V came to 6 bases and at J to 6 bases, leaving 4 bases not matched to a gene. The CDR3 runs to 13 residues. This clonotype was observed a few times. Antigen unknown. The clonotype was recovered from a newborn girl in good health. The rearrangement links TRBV7-9 to TRBJ1-2, with 10 nucleotides matching TRBD1. Sequenced: cord blood. The CDR3 DNA reads TGTGCCAGCAGGTCGGGACAGGGGAATGGCTACACCTTC. Its translation is CASRSGQGNGYTF.